This entry features one T cell receptor beta chain sequence. Its antigen is unidentified. This specimen belongs to a study of T cell repertoires in cytomegalovirus infection. Turning to the study itself: HLA-B-restricted CMV epitopes that are well studied, plus recently identified HLA-C-restricted ones, were used by the study. Both CMV infection and a matching HLA type were indicated by public TCR beta signatures.

This CDR3 is 13 amino acids long. Germline assignment: CDR1 SQVTM and CDR2 ANQGSEA. The V end lost 8 bases, the J end lost 5 bases, and 18 bases lay between the germline ends. TCRdb reprocessed the reads via MiXCR and lists one record per CDR3 protein. The sample consists of 830,000 or so distinct CDR3 sequences, approximately 30% of them appearing once. Study outcomes and limitations: Dominating the ex vivo response were HLA-C-restricted CMV-specific TCR beta clonotypes. CMV carriers with the relevant HLA were identified by cumulative public TCR beta family frequency.

V and J are TRBV29-1 and TRBJ1-2, with D perhaps matching TRBD1 (5 bases). The origin of this receptor is a human donor in good health (CMV status not recorded). Some clones in this sample may be carry-over from other donors' samples. The sequenced sample was cultured CD8+ T cells from PBMCs, obtained from culture after CMV antigen stimulation. CDR3 region: CSHRDPRGYGYTF. The CDR3 DNA reads as TGCAGCCACCGGGACCCTCGGGGATATGGCTACACCTTC.